These 21 T cell receptor beta chains were all obtained from the same sample, sequenced in a study of blood T cell repertoires in COVID-19. The method was immunoSEQ multiplex PCR; TCRdb's version includes in-frame clones alone and lacks a portion of them. The table records some 380,000 clones, approximately 80% of them present only once. Source material: peripheral blood. All receptors come from a human donor with acute or convalescent COVID-19. The donor label of this sample is uncertain.

This clone was observed a few times. This CDR3 is also generated by other DNA sequences in the sample. The V call is TRBV5-1, the J call TRBJ2-2; 7 bases agree with TRBD1. This CDR3 contains 13 residues. CDR1 and CDR2 from the germline V gene are SGHRS and YFSETQ. V gave up 4 bases and J gave up 6 bases; unmatched junction bases: 3. CDR3 in amino acids: CASSIGGPGELFF. In nucleotides, the CDR3 is TGCGCCAGCAGCATAGGGGGCCCCGGGGAGCTGTTTTTT.

The V and J genes are TRBV7-8 and TRBJ1-3, with TRBD1 as a possible D gene (5 bases). V was clipped by 5 bases and J by 0 bases, with 11 bases between them. CDR1 and CDR2 from the germline V gene are SGHVS and FQNEAQ. There are 15 residues in the CDR3. CDR3 in DNA: TGTGCCAGCAGCCGGGACTTTGGCTCTGGAAACACCATATATTTT. Translation gives CASSRDFGSGNTIYF.

This chain connects TRBV18 to TRBJ2-1; D gene ambiguous. Trimming took off 0 bases at V and 4 bases at J, with 4 bases between the two ends. CDR3 length: 13 amino acids. CDR1 KGHSH and CDR2 LQKENI come from the germline V gene. DNA for the CDR3: TGTGCCAGCTCACCACCCGAGTACAATGAGCAGTTCTTC. Protein product: CASSPPEYNEQFF. The whole variable domain, filled in from reference TRBV18 and TRBJ2-1, reads NAGVMQNPRHLVRRRGQEARLRCSPMKGHSHVYWYRQLPEEGLKFMVYLQKENIIDESGMPKERFSAEFPKEGPSILRIQQVVRGDSAAYFCASSPPEYNEQFFGPGTRLTVL.

This clone was counted a few times. The chain employs TRBV5-1 and TRBJ2-7; perhaps TRBD1 as D (5 bases). The CDR3 has 15 residues. V dropped 4 bases and J dropped 4 bases, with 18 bases sitting between them. Germline loops: CDR1 SGHRS, CDR2 YFSETQ. The CDR3 nucleotides are TGCGCCAGCAGCCGGACGGCGCAGGGAAGTTACGAGCAGTACTTC. Translation gives CASSRTAQGSYEQYF.

The rearrangement uses TRBV7-9 and TRBJ1-1; D is possibly TRBD1 (5 bases). The CDR3 covers 13 residues. V was shortened by 5 bases and J by 11 bases, with 18 bases between the two germline ends. The germline V gene has CDR1 SEHNR and CDR2 FQNEAQ (reference sequence). In DNA form, the CDR3 reads TGTGCCAGCAGCCCCTTGGGGCAGGGCTTCGCTTTCTTT. It encodes CASSPLGQGFAFF.

This chain joins TRBV6-2 or TRBV6-3 and TRBJ1-5; no clear D. This CDR3 has 15 amino acids. Per germline, CDR1 MNHEY and CDR2 SVGEGT. Trimming took 2 bases from V and 3 from J, leaving 11 bases between them. The CDR3 here is CASSYGQVNNQPQHF. The DNA of the CDR3 is TGTGCCAGCAGTTACGGCCAGGTTAACAATCAGCCCCAGCATTTT.

V and J are TRBV2 and TRBJ2-5; weak D call: TRBD2 (5 bases). There are 12 residues in the CDR3. From germline, CDR1 is SNHLY and CDR2 FYNNEI. V was trimmed by 7 bases and J by 5 bases, leaving 11 bases between them. The CDR3 DNA sequence: TGTGCCAGCAAGCCAGCGGCGGAGACCCAGTACTTC. It encodes CASKPAAETQYF.

CDR3 loop: CASSPDRGSNQPQHF. CDR3 bases: TGTGCCAGCAGCCCGGACAGAGGTAGCAATCAGCCCCAGCATTTT. J is TRBJ1-5 and V is TRBV5-4, with a weak D call TRBD1 (6 bases). This CDR3 is built from 15 residues. Trimming pared 4 bases from V and 0 bases from J, leaving 11 bases between. CDR1 and CDR2 (germline): SGHNT, YYREEE (reference sequence). Drawing the rest from reference TRBV5-4 and TRBJ1-5, the complete variable domain is ETGVTQSPTHLIKTRGQQVTLRCSSQSGHNTVSWYQQALGQGPQFIFQYYREEENGRGNFPPRFSGLQFPNYSSELNVNALELDDSALYLCASSPDRGSNQPQHFGDGTRLSIL.

The rearrangement links TRBV5-1 to TRBJ1-2; D is unresolved. The CDR3 consists of 15 residues. V was cut by 0 bases and J by 2 bases, with 11 bases left in between. CDR1 is SGHRS and CDR2 is YFSETQ in the germline V gene. As DNA, the CDR3 is TGCGCCAGCAGCTTGGCGGAGGCGGCAAACTATGGCTACACCTTC. Translated: CASSLAEAANYGYTF. The variable domain in full, completed from reference TRBV5-1 and TRBJ1-2, reads KAGVTQTPRYLIKTRGQQVTLSCSPISGHRSVSWYQQTPGQGLQFLFEYFSETQRNKGNFPGRFSGRQFSNSRSEMNVSTLELGDSALYLCASSLAEAANYGYTFGSGTRLTVV.

Notes on this clone: One end of the junction does not line up with germline, which may come from a read error. CDR3 nucleotide sequence: TGTGCCAGCAGTTTACGTAGTGGAGGGTACACTGAAACTTTCTTT. Its protein product is CASSLRSGGYTETFF. This chain links TRBV28 with TRBJ1-1; D is undetermined. Germline V gene sequence: CDR1 MDHEN, CDR2 SYDVKM. The CDR3 length is 15 residues. The full variable domain, with the rest looked up from reference TRBV28 and TRBJ1-1, is DVKVTQSSRYLVKRTGEKVFLECVQDMDHENMFWYRQDPGLGLRLIYFSYDVKMKEKGDIPEGYSVSREKKERFSLILESASTNQTSMYLCASSLRSGGYTETFFGQGTRLTVV.

This clone turned up a few times. The chain recombines TRBV10-3 with TRBJ1-3; D is perhaps TRBD1 (5 bases). The CDR3 consists of 15 residues. Germline V CDR1 and CDR2: ENHRY, SYGVKD. V was trimmed by 3 bases and J by 8 bases, leaving 17 bases between them. The CDR3 region is CAISDFPGQGDTIYF. CDR3 sequence (DNA): TGTGCCATCAGTGATTTCCCCGGACAAGGGGACACCATATATTTT.

The chain recombines TRBV27 with TRBJ2-7, with 7 bases matching TRBD1. V lost 2 bases to trimming and J lost 8 bases; unmatched junction nucleotides: 9. CDR1 MNHEY and CDR2 SMNVEV come from the germline V gene (reference sequence). The CDR3 extends over 14 amino acids. DNA for the CDR3: TGTGCCAGCAGTTTACCGGGACAGACTGGTCAGCAGTACTTC. Protein product: CASSLPGQTGQQYF.

The chain joins TRBV27 to TRBJ2-1; 9 positions match TRBD1. The CDR3 length is 16 residues. CDR1 MNHEY and CDR2 SMNVEV come from the germline V gene (reference sequence). The junction had 6 bases not matched to a gene; V was cut back by 0 bases and J by 6 bases. The CDR3 nucleotides are TGTGCCAGCAGTTTATCGGGACAGGGAGGGGGCAATGAGCAGTTCTTC. As protein: CASSLSGQGGGNEQFF.

The V gene is TRBV5-6, the J gene TRBJ1-6; no firm D call. V lost 1 base, J lost 0 bases, and 8 bases lay in between. This CDR3 region has 16 residues. CDR1 SGHDT and CDR2 YYEEEE come from the germline V gene. The CDR3 protein is CASSLLPSSYNSPLHF. The CDR3 DNA follows: TGTGCCAGCAGCTTGCTTCCTAGCTCCTATAATTCACCCCTCCACTTT.

This clone came up once. The V gene is TRBV19, the J gene TRBJ2-2; D not resolved. This CDR3 region has 12 residues. Trimming cost V 7 bases and J 5 bases, with 8 bases left between them. Per germline, CDR1 LNHDA and CDR2 SQIVND (reference sequence). The CDR3 spells CASISLTGELFF. The CDR3 bases are TGTGCCAGTATTTCTTTAACCGGGGAGCTGTTTTTT.

The rearrangement joins TRBV7-9 to TRBJ2-2, with a possible D match to TRBD1 (5 bases). The germline V gene encodes CDR1 SEHNR and CDR2 FQNEAQ (reference sequence). The CDR3 sequence is 13 residues long. V dropped 3 bases and J dropped 6 bases, with 8 bases sitting between them. The CDR3 sequence: CASSFTGPGELFF. In nucleotides, the CDR3 is TGTGCCAGCAGCTTTACAGGACCCGGGGAGCTGTTTTTT. The full variable domain, with the rest looked up from reference TRBV7-9 and TRBJ2-2, is DTGVSQNPRHKITKRGQNVTFRCDPISEHNRLYWYRQTLGQGPEFLTYFQNEAQLEKSRLLSDRFSAERPKGSFSTLEIQRTEQGDSAMYLCASSFTGPGELFFGEGSRLTVL.

This clone has a single count. The gene calls are TRBV3-1 (or the pseudogene TRBV3-2) and TRBJ1-2, with D possibly TRBD1 on 5 matching bases. The CDR3 consists of 13 residues. CDR1 LGHDT and CDR2 YNNKEL come from the germline V gene (reference sequence). The V gene lost 4 bases and the J gene lost 4 bases, with 10 bases spanning the gap. CDR3: CASSRADSYGYTF. The CDR3 DNA reads as TGTGCCAGCAGCCGGGCTGACAGCTATGGCTACACCTTC.

This chain uses TRBV7-9 with TRBJ2-7; D remains unclear. Per germline, CDR1 SEHNR and CDR2 FQNEAQ (reference sequence). The CDR3 contains 13 residues. V dropped 5 bases and J dropped 3 bases, with 11 bases sitting between them. In DNA form, the CDR3 reads TGTGCCAGCAGCCGAACAACGAACTACGAGCAGTACTTC. As protein: CASSRTTNYEQYF.

The J gene is TRBJ1-1, the V gene TRBV12-3 or TRBV12-4; D is ambiguous. CDR3 length equals 13 residues. Deletions cut 6 bases from V and 7 bases from J, with 15 bases between. CDR3 sequence (DNA): TGTGCCAGCAGCAACAGTTTGGAGGGTGAAGCTTTCTTT. Its protein is CASSNSLEGEAFF.

The chain uses TRBV30 and TRBJ1-4; 8 bases fit TRBD1. The J segment lost 10 bases and the V segment lost 7 bases, leaving 5 bases of the junction unmatched. This CDR3 is built from 11 residues. The germline CDR1 and CDR2 sequences are GTSNPN and SVGIG (reference sequence). The CDR3 region has the DNA TGTGCCTTCGGACAGGGCGGAAAACTGTTTTTT. This sequence encodes CAFGQGGKLFF. Filled out from reference TRBV30 and TRBJ1-4, the complete variable domain reads SQTIHQWPATLVQPVGSPLSLECTVEGTSNPNLYWYRQAAGRGLQLLFYSVGIGQISSEVPQNLSASRPQDRQFILSSKKLLLSDSGFYLCAFGQGGKLFFGSGTQLSVL.

The chain uses TRBV29-1 and TRBJ1-6; D ambiguous. The CDR3 length is 12 residues. In germline, CDR1 is SQVTM, CDR2 ANQGSEA. Trimming took 3 bases from V and 6 from J, leaving 6 bases between them. The CDR3 is CSVEDSNSPLHF. In nucleotides, the CDR3 is TGCAGCGTTGAGGACTCTAATTCACCCCTCCACTTT. Based on the CDR3 plus reference TRBV29-1 and TRBJ1-6, the full variable domain is SAVISQKPSRDICQRGTSLTIQCQVDSQVTMMFWYRQQPGQSLTLIATANQGSEATYESGFVIDKFPISRPNLTFSTLTVSNMSPEDSSIYLCSVEDSNSPLHFGNGTRLTVT.